These 21 T cell receptor beta chains were sequenced from one sample in a study of shared clonotypes between healthy human individuals. Assay used: immunoSEQ multiplex PCR; TCRdb lists only in-frame clones, some missing. The sample lists 2 million to 2.5 million clones; about 90% were seen once. Material: naive CD4+ T cells from PBMCs. The subset is: CD45RA+ positively selected. Receptors were obtained from a man aged 18-30 years in good health. Some clones in this sample may be carry-over from other donors' samples.

This chain joins TRBV6-6 and TRBJ1-4; 7 nucleotides match TRBD1. The junction had 8 bases not matched to a gene; V was cut back by 2 bases and J by 8 bases. Germline CDR1 is MNHNY and CDR2 is SVGAGI (reference sequence). This CDR3 spans 15 amino acids. The CDR3 DNA sequence: TGTGCCAGCAGTTACACTTACAGGGGCGACGAAAAACTGTTTTTT. This sequence encodes CASSYTYRGDEKLFF.

This chain connects TRBV28 to TRBJ2-7; possibly TRBD1 for D (7 bases). The CDR3 sequence is 14 residues long. The V gene lost 8 bases and the J gene lost 1 base, with 15 bases spanning the gap. Germline V gene lookup returns CDR1 MDHEN and CDR2 SYDVKM. This CDR3 is CASVSRGASYEQYF. CDR3 DNA: TGTGCCAGCGTCTCCAGGGGGGCGTCCTACGAGCAGTACTTC.

The chain couples TRBV7-9 to TRBJ2-7; 8 bases line up with TRBD2. J gave up 5 bases and V 4 bases, and 7 bases lay outside the gene matches. Germline loops: CDR1 SEHNR, CDR2 FQNEAQ (reference sequence). CDR3 length: 14 amino acids. This CDR3 reads CASSSTAGGDEQYF. The CDR3 DNA is TGTGCCAGCAGCTCGACCGCGGGAGGAGACGAGCAGTACTTC.

The chain recombines TRBV5-4 with TRBJ2-1; possibly TRBD2 for D (5 bases). The ends were cut back, 0 bases at V and 10 bases at J, with 8 bases in the middle. Germline-derived CDR1 and CDR2 are SGHNT and YYREEE (reference sequence). CDR3 length: 12 residues. The CDR3 loop is CASSLGGWEQFF. The DNA of the CDR3 is TGTGCCAGCAGCTTGGGCGGGTGGGAGCAGTTCTTC. The full variable domain, with the rest looked up from reference TRBV5-4 and TRBJ2-1, is ETGVTQSPTHLIKTRGQQVTLRCSSQSGHNTVSWYQQALGQGPQFIFQYYREEENGRGNFPPRFSGLQFPNYSSELNVNALELDDSALYLCASSLGGWEQFFGPGTRLTVL.

The genes are TRBV10-3 and TRBJ1-5; the D gene is possibly TRBD1 (6 bases). The CDR3 spans 14 residues. With 3 bases removed from V and 5 bases from J, the gap between germline ends came to 11 bases. CDR1 and CDR2 from the germline V gene are ENHRY and SYGVKD. CDR3: CAISERGNDQPQHF. The DNA for the CDR3 is TGTGCCATCAGTGAAAGGGGGAATGATCAGCCCCAGCATTTT.

CDR3 in amino acids: CASSRGTPSSYNEQFF. CDR3 nucleotides: TGTGCCAGCTCCCGGGGGACTCCGAGCTCCTACAATGAGCAGTTCTTC. J is TRBJ2-1 and V is TRBV18; tentative D call: TRBD2 (6 bases). The germline CDR1 and CDR2 sequences are KGHSH and LQKENI. V lost 6 bases and J lost 0, with 15 bases in between. The CDR3 has 16 residues.

J is TRBJ2-7 and V is TRBV2; D tentatively fits TRBD1 or TRBD2 (5 bases each). CDR3 length: 12 amino acids. V was shortened by 8 bases and J by 6 bases, with 14 bases between the two germline ends. The germline gives CDR1 SNHLY, CDR2 FYNNEI. CDR3 sequence reads: CASERDAGEQYF. The DNA of the CDR3 is TGTGCCAGCGAAAGGGACGCTGGCGAGCAGTACTTC.

The chain recombines TRBV2 with TRBJ2-3; TRBD2 matches 8 bases. Germline V gene sequence: CDR1 SNHLY, CDR2 FYNNEI. The CDR3 totals 17 residues. J gave up 2 bases and V 1 base, and 8 bases lay outside the gene matches. The DNA of the CDR3 is TGTGCCAGCAGTGAAGAGACCGGCGGGAGGCCCACAGATACGCAGTATTTT. This encodes CASSEETGGRPTDTQYF.

The chain combines TRBV7-3 with TRBJ2-3, with D possibly TRBD2 on 5 matching bases. CDR1 SGHTA and CDR2 FQGTGA come from the germline V gene. The germline V and J ends were trimmed by 5 bases and 0 bases, with 12 bases remaining between them. The CDR3 totals 15 residues. The CDR3 nucleotides read TGTGCCAGCAGCCCGCGAGGGCATAGCACAGATACGCAGTATTTT. Translation: CASSPRGHSTDTQYF.

The chain uses TRBV6-5 and TRBJ1-2, with a tentative D call TRBD1 (5 bases). V gave up 5 bases and J gave up 3 bases, with 13 bases separating them. Germline CDR1 is MNHEY and CDR2 is SVGAGI. There are 14 residues in the CDR3. DNA of the CDR3: TGTGCCAGCAGTGCGAACAGGTTCGACTATGGCTACACCTTC. Its protein product is CASSANRFDYGYTF.

This chain joins TRBV7-9 and TRBJ1-1; D is unclear. Germline V gene sequence: CDR1 SEHNR, CDR2 FQNEAQ (reference sequence). Trimming removed 3 bases from V and 6 bases from J, with 5 bases in between. This CDR3 contains 11 residues. This chain's CDR3 is CASSFIAEAFF. CDR3 DNA: TGTGCCAGCAGCTTCATCGCTGAAGCTTTCTTT.

The count of this clone is one. The chain uses TRBV5-4 and TRBJ2-3; 9 nucleotides agree with TRBD1. V dropped 7 bases and J dropped 0; count of bases not matched to a gene: 15. The CDR3 is 18 residues long. The germline gives CDR1 SGHNT, CDR2 YYREEE (reference sequence). This CDR3 is CASAEGTGHSSSTDTQYF. CDR3 nucleotides: TGTGCCAGCGCCGAAGGGACAGGGCACTCCTCAAGCACAGATACGCAGTATTTT. The full variable domain, completed using reference TRBV5-4 and TRBJ2-3, is ETGVTQSPTHLIKTRGQQVTLRCSSQSGHNTVSWYQQALGQGPQFIFQYYREEENGRGNFPPRFSGLQFPNYSSELNVNALELDDSALYLCASAEGTGHSSSTDTQYFGPGTRLTVL.

The table lists this clone with a count of one. This CDR3 is CASSPRDYLSTDTQYF. CDR3 sequence (DNA): TGCGCCAGCAGCCCCCGGGACTATCTTAGCACAGATACGCAGTATTTT. This rearrangement joins TRBV5-1 to TRBJ2-3; 7 positions match TRBD2. CDR3 length: 16 amino acids. The trim removed 4 bases at V and 0 bases at J, leaving 8 bases unmatched. From germline, CDR1 is SGHRS and CDR2 YFSETQ.

CDR3 residues: CATSRAAGYNEQFF. The CDR3, as DNA: TGTGCCACTTCAAGGGCGGCGGGTTACAATGAGCAGTTCTTC. The rearrangement uses TRBV10-3 and TRBJ2-1, with D possibly matching TRBD2 (5 bases). There are 14 residues in the CDR3. Germline assignment: CDR1 ENHRY and CDR2 SYGVKD. V lost 10 bases to trimming and J lost 4 bases, with 17 bases between them.

The chain recombines TRBV7-9 with TRBJ2-7; the D gene could be TRBD1 or TRBD2 (5 bases each). CDR3 length equals 15 residues. Germline V gene sequence: CDR1 SEHNR, CDR2 FQNEAQ (reference sequence). Between the trimmed V and J ends, which lost 0 bases and 4 bases, there was a span of 13 bases. CDR3 sequence (DNA): TGTGCCAGCAGCTTAGCAGGGGACGTTCCTTACGAGCAGTACTTC. Translated: CASSLAGDVPYEQYF.

Regarding this clone: Distinct nucleotide sequences in the sample also encode this CDR3. V is TRBV28 and J is TRBJ1-1; D is uncertain. The germline V and J ends were trimmed by 10 bases and 1 base, with 4 bases remaining between them. Germline V gives CDR1 MDHEN, CDR2 SYDVKM. This CDR3 contains 10 residues. The CDR3 bases are TGTGCCATCGGGAACACTGAAGCTTTCTTT. Protein product: CAIGNTEAFF.

The chain has TRBV28 and TRBJ2-7; unclear D gene. The CDR3 extends over 16 amino acids. Germline-derived CDR1 and CDR2 are MDHEN and SYDVKM. Trimming pared 8 bases from V and 3 bases from J, leaving 23 bases between. DNA for the CDR3: TGTGCCAGCCCACCCCCCGGCAGGTTTCTGGGCTACGAGCAGTACTTC. Protein sequence: CASPPPGRFLGYEQYF. Using reference TRBV28 and TRBJ2-7 for the parts outside the CDR3, the full variable domain is DVKVTQSSRYLVKRTGEKVFLECVQDMDHENMFWYRQDPGLGLRLIYFSYDVKMKEKGDIPEGYSVSREKKERFSLILESASTNQTSMYLCASPPPGRFLGYEQYFGPGTRLTVT.

The chain links TRBV4-3 to TRBJ1-1; D gene ambiguous. Germline values: CDR1 LGHNA, CDR2 YSLEER. Trimming removed 0 bases from V and 7 bases from J, with 18 bases in between. The CDR3 contains 16 residues. The CDR3 is CASSQDFGSLTLEAFF. The CDR3 region has the DNA TGCGCCAGCAGCCAAGATTTCGGTTCCTTAACCCTTGAAGCTTTCTTT.

The rearrangement joins TRBV5-4 to TRBJ1-2; the match to TRBD1 covers 9 bases. The germline V gene has CDR1 SGHNT and CDR2 YYREEE (reference sequence). V lost 4 bases and J lost 7; bases outside the gene matches: 5. The CDR3 extends over 13 amino acids. CDR3 amino acids: CASSVDRGAGYTF. Written as DNA, the CDR3 is TGTGCCAGCAGCGTCGACAGGGGGGCTGGCTACACCTTC.

The V call is TRBV5-4, the J call TRBJ2-1; D possibly corresponds to TRBD1 (5 bases). The CDR3 consists of 14 residues. V lost 1 base and J lost 7, with 12 bases in between. Germline V gene data show CDR1 as SGHNT and CDR2 as YYREEE (reference sequence). The CDR3 nucleotides read TGTGCCAGCAGCTTGTCAGGGCCCTGGAATGAGCAGTTCTTC. This gives the protein CASSLSGPWNEQFF.

The chain uses TRBV29-1 and TRBJ1-2, with D tentatively TRBD1 (6 bases). Between the trimmed V and J ends, which lost 7 bases and 0 bases, there was a span of 18 bases. The CDR3 covers 15 residues. Germline V gene sequence: CDR1 SQVTM, CDR2 ANQGSEA. The CDR3 sequence is CSAERQVLANYGYTF. In nucleotides, the CDR3 is TGCAGCGCGGAACGACAGGTGTTAGCTAACTATGGCTACACCTTC.